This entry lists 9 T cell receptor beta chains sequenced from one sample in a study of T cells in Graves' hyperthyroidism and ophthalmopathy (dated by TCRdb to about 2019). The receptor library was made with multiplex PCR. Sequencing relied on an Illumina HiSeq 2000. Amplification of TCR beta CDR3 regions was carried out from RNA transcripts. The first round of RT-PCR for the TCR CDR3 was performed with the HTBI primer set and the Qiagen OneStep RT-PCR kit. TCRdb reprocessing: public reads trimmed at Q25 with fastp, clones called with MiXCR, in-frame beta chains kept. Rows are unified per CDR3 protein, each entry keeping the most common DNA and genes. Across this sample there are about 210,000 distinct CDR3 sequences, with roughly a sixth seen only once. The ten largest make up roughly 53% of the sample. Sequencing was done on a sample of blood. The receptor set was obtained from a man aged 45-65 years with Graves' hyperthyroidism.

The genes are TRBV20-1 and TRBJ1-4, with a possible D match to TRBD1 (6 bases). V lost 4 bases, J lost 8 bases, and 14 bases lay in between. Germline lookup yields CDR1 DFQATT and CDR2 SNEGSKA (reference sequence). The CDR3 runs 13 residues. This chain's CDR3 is CSAIRGAGEKLFF. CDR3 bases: TGCAGTGCTATTCGGGGGGCCGGGGAAAAACTGTTTTTT.

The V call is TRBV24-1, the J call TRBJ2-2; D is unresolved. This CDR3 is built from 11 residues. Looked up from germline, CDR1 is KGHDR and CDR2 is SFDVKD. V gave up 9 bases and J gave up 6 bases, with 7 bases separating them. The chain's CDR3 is CATSAAGELFF. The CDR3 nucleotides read TGTGCCACCTCGGCTGCCGGGGAGCTGTTTTTT.

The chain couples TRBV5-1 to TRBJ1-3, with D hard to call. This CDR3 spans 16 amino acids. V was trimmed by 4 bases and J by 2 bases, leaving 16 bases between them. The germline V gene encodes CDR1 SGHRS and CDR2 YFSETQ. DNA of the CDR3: TGCGCCAGCAGCGCGACCCTCACTTTGGCTGGAAACACCATATATTTT. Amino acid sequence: CASSATLTLAGNTIYF.

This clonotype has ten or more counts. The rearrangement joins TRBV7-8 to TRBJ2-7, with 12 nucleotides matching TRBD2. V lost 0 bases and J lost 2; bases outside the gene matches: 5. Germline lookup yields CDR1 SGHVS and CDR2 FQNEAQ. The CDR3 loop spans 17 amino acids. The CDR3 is CASSLALLAGGPYEQYF. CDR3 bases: TGTGCCAGCAGCTTAGCGTTACTAGCGGGAGGTCCCTACGAGCAGTACTTC.

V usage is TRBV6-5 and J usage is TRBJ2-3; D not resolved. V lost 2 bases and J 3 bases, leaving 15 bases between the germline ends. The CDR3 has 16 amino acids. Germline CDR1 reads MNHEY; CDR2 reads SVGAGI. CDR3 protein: CASSYPGSGRTDTQYF. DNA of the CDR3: TGTGCCAGCAGTTACCCGGGCTCCGGAAGGACAGATACGCAGTATTTT.

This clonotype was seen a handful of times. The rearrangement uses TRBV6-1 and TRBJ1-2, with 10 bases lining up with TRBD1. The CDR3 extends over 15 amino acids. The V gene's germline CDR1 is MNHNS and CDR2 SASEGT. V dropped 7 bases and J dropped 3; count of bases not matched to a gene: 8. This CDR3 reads CASTGTGALYYGYTF. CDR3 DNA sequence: TGTGCCAGCACCGGGACAGGGGCCCTTTACTATGGCTACACCTTC.

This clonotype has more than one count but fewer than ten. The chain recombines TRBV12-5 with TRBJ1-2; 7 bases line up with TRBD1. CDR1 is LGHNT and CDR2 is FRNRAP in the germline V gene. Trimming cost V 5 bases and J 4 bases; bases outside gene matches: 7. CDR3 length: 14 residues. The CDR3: CASGPSRGIYGYTF. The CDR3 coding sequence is TGTGCTAGTGGTCCCTCCAGGGGGATCTATGGCTACACCTTC.

CDR3 in DNA: TGTGCCAGCCCCCCACCGGGACTAGCGGGAGGAGGCGAGACCCAGTACTTC. This codes for CASPPPGLAGGGETQYF. The chain uses TRBV7-8 and TRBJ2-5; 15 bases fit TRBD2. The CDR3 runs 17 residues. V lost 8 bases to trimming and J lost 5 bases; unmatched junction nucleotides: 12. CDR1 and CDR2 (germline): SGHVS, FQNEAQ. The full variable domain, in which reference TRBV7-8 and TRBJ2-5 provide the parts outside the CDR3, is GAGVSQSPRYKVAKRGQDVALRCDPISGHVSLFWYQQALGQGPEFLTYFQNEAQLDKSGLPSDRFFAERPEGSVSTLKIQRTQQEDSAVYLCASPPPGLAGGGETQYFGPGTRLLVL.

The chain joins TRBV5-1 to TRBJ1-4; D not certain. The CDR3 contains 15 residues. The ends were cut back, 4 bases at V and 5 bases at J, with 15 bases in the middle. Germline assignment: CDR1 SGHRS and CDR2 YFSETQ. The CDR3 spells CASSQRTAGNEKLFF. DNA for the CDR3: TGCGCCAGCAGCCAACGGACGGCAGGAAATGAAAAACTGTTTTTT.